Following are 8 T cell receptor beta chains from one sample sequenced in a study of Graves' ophthalmopathy and Graves' hyperthyroidism. TCR beta CDR3 amplification used RNA transcripts. The first-round RT-PCR employed HTBI primers together with the Qiagen OneStep RT-PCR kit. A multiplex PCR was then performed as the second round. TCRdb ran MiXCR on the multiplex PCR reads and lists one entry per CDR3 protein. The table includes about 220,000 distinct CDR3 sequences, about a fifth detected once. The sequenced sample consisted of peripheral blood. The receptors come from a woman aged 45-60 years with Graves' ophthalmopathy.

This clonotype was detected ten times or more. The chain couples TRBV7-3 to TRBJ1-2; D may be TRBD1 (6 bases). Between the trimmed V and J ends, which lost 5 bases and 4 bases, there was a span of 17 bases. CDR1 SGHTA and CDR2 FQGTGA come from the germline V gene. CDR3 length: 15 amino acids. CDR3 protein: CASSPKGGSGYGYTF. The CDR3 DNA reads as TGTGCCAGCAGCCCAAAGGGGGGCTCGGGCTATGGCTACACCTTC.

This clonotype was observed many times. The rearrangement uses TRBV12-3 or TRBV12-4 and TRBJ2-7; the D is unclear. This CDR3 has 14 residues. V was clipped by 6 bases and J by 1 base, with 13 bases between them. The CDR3 coding sequence is TGTGCCAGCAGGCTCGGGCTCAGGTCCTACGAGCAGTACTTC. Its translation is CASRLGLRSYEQYF.

This clonotype was counted at least ten times. The V and J genes are TRBV7-9 and TRBJ2-4; TRBD2 agrees at 9 bases. Germline CDR1 SEHNR, CDR2 FQNEAQ (reference sequence). Trimming at V came to 4 bases and at J to 2 bases, leaving 12 bases not matched to a gene. This CDR3 region has 18 residues. The CDR3 sequence is CASSYGLAGLGTKNIQYF. As DNA, the CDR3 is TGTGCCAGCAGCTACGGGCTAGCGGGACTTGGAACCAAAAACATTCAGTACTTC. Full variable domain (rest looked up from reference TRBV7-9 and TRBJ2-4): DTGVSQNPRHKITKRGQNVTFRCDPISEHNRLYWYRQTLGQGPEFLTYFQNEAQLEKSRLLSDRFSAERPKGSFSTLEIQRTEQGDSAMYLCASSYGLAGLGTKNIQYFGAGTRLSVL.

This clonotype was detected only a few times. CDR3 sequence: CASSPGQTSYEQYF. In DNA form, the CDR3 reads TGTGCCAGCAGCCCGGGACAGACGTCCTACGAGCAGTACTTC. The chain uses TRBV11-2 and TRBJ2-7, with 7 bases identical to TRBD1. The trim removed 5 bases at V and 1 base at J, leaving 5 bases unmatched. This CDR3 spans 14 amino acids. CDR1 and CDR2 (germline): SGHAT, FQNNGV.

CDR3: CSVEVEGQGNTEAFF. The CDR3 nucleotides read TGCAGCGTTGAGGTAGAAGGACAGGGGAACACTGAAGCTTTCTTT. The chain uses TRBV29-1 and TRBJ1-1, with 8 bases aligning to TRBD1. CDR1 is SQVTM, CDR2 ANQGSEA, per germline. The CDR3 has 15 amino acids. With V trimmed by 3 bases and J by 1 base, 7 bases remained unmatched.

There are a few counts of this clonotype. This chain links TRBV6-1 with TRBJ1-3, with D perhaps matching TRBD1 (6 bases). CDR1 MNHNS and CDR2 SASEGT come from the germline V gene. The CDR3 runs to 17 residues. Trimming removed 3 bases from V and 0 bases from J, with 15 bases in between. The CDR3 bases are TGTGCCAGCAGTGATCCCCAGGGGCGAAACTCTGGAAACACCATATATTTT. It yields the protein CASSDPQGRNSGNTIYF.

The sample holds many counts of this clonotype. This CDR3 is CASSERDSYSNQPQHF. The CDR3 nucleotides read TGTGCCAGCAGTGAACGGGACAGCTATAGCAATCAGCCCCAGCATTTT. This chain uses TRBV6-1 with TRBJ1-5; TRBD1 agrees at 7 bases. CDR1 MNHNS and CDR2 SASEGT come from the germline V gene. The CDR3 has 16 amino acids. The V and J ends lost 2 bases and 0 bases, in that order; junction bases with no gene match: 4.

The table lists this clonotype with many counts. The V and J genes are TRBV6-5 and TRBJ2-2; D perhaps matches TRBD1 (6 bases). The CDR3 is 16 residues long. Per germline, CDR1 MNHEY and CDR2 SVGAGI. V lost 2 bases and J lost 1, with 11 bases in between. The CDR3 DNA sequence: TGTGCCAGCAGTTACATACCCAGGGGGAACACCGGGGAGCTGTTTTTT. Protein: CASSYIPRGNTGELFF.